The present T cell receptor (beta chain) was sequenced within a study of blood T cell repertoires in COVID-19. The overall study: In each case, the material was cDNA or gDNA derived from T cells, B-cell-depleted T cells, or PBMCs.

Using immunoSEQ multiplex PCR, the repertoire was profiled, and TCRdb retains in-frame clones only, with some absent. There are 300,000 or so clones in the sample; roughly 90% occur only once, and roughly 2.8% lies in the top ten. The source is a woman under 40 with COVID-19, enrolled during active disease. The specimen was peripheral blood.

Written as DNA, the CDR3 is TGTGCCAGCAGTTTTCCAGGAAGCTCCTACAATGAGCAGTTCTTC. It is translated as CASSFPGSSYNEQFF. V gene TRBV25-1 combines with J gene TRBJ2-1; no definite D call. The CDR3 extends over 15 amino acids. Germline V gene data show CDR1 as MGHDK and CDR2 as SYGVNS. The V gene lost 5 bases and the J gene lost 0 bases, with 11 bases spanning the gap.